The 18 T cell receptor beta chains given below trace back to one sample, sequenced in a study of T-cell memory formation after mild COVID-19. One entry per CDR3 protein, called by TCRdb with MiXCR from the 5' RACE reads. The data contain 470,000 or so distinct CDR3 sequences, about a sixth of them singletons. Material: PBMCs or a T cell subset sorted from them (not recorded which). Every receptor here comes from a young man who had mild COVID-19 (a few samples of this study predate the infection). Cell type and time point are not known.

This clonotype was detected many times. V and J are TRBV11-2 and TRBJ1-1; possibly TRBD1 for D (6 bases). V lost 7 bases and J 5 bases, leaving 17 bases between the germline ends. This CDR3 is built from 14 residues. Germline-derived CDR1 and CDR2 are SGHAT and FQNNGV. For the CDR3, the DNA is TGTGCCAGCACCCCTTGGGGGGGGCTAACTGAAGCTTTCTTT. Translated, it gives CASTPWGGLTEAFF.

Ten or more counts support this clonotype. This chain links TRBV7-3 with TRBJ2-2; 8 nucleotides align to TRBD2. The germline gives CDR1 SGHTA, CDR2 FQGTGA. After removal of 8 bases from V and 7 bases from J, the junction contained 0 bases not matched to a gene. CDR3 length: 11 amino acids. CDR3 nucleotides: TGTGCCAGCGGGACTAGCGGGGAGCTGTTTTTT. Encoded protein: CASGTSGELFF.

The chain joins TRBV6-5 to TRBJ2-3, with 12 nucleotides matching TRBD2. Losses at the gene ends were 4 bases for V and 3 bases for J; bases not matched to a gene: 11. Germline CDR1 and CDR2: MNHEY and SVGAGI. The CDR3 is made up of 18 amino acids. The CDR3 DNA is TGTGCCAGCAGTTCCGACCCACTAGCGGGGGGTCCTACAGATACGCAGTATTTT. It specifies CASSSDPLAGGPTDTQYF.

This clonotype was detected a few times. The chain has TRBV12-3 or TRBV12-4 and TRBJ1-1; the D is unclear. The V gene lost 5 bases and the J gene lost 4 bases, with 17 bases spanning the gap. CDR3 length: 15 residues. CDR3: CASSPRIGLGTEAFF. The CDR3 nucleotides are TGTGCCAGCAGTCCAAGGATCGGGCTGGGCACTGAAGCTTTCTTT.

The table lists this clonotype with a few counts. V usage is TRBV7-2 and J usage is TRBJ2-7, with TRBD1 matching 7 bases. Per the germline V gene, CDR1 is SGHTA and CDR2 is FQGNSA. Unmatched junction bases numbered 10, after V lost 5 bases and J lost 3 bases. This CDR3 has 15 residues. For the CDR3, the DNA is TGTGCCAGCAGCGAACGGGCACAGGGGATCTACGAGCAGTACGTC. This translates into CASSERAQGIYEQYV.

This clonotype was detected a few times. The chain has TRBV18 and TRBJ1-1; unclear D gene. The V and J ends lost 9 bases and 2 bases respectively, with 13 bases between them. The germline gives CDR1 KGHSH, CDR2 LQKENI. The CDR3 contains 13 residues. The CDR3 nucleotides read TGTGCCAGATTACGGGTAATCAACACTGAAGCTTTCTTT. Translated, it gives CARLRVINTEAFF.

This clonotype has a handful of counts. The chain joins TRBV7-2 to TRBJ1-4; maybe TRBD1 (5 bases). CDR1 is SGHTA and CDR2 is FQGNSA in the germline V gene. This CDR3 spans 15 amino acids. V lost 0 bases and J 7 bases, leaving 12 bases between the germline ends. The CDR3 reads CASSLAQVAGEKLFF. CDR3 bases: TGTGCCAGCAGCTTAGCACAGGTTGCTGGTGAAAAACTGTTTTTT.

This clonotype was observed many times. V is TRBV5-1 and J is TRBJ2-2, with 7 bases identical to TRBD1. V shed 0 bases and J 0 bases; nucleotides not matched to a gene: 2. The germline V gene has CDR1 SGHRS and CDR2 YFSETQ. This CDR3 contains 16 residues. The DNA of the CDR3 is TGCGCCAGCAGCTTGGGTCAGGGGGCGAACACCGGGGAGCTGTTTTTT. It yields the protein CASSLGQGANTGELFF.

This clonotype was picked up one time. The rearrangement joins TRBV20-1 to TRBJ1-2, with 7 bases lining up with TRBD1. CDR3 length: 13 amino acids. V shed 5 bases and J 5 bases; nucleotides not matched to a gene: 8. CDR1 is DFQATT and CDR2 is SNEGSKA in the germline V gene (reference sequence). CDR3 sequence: CSAAAGTAYGYTF. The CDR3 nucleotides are TGCAGTGCTGCCGCCGGGACAGCTTATGGCTACACCTTC.

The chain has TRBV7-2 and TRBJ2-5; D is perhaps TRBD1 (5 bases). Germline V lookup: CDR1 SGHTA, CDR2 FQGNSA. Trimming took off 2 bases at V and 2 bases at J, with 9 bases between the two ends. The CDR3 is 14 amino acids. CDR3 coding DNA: TGTGCCAGCAGCTTATCAGGGTTACAAGAGACCCAGTACTTC. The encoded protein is CASSLSGLQETQYF.

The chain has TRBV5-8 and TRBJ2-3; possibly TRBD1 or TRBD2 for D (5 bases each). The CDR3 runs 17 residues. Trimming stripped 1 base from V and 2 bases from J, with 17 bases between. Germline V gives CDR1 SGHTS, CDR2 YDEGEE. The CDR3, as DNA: TGTGCCAGCAGCTTGTTGGGTGGGGGTTCCCACACAGATACGCAGTATTTT. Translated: CASSLLGGGSHTDTQYF.

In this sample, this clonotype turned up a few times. CDR3 in amino acids: CASSFPNANEKLFF. Here the CDR3 DNA reads TGTGCCAGCAGCTTTCCGAATGCCAATGAAAAACTGTTTTTT. V gene TRBV7-9 combines with J gene TRBJ1-4, with D unclear. The CDR3 runs 14 residues. With 3 bases removed from V and 5 bases from J, the gap between germline ends came to 10 bases. Germline assignment: CDR1 SEHNR and CDR2 FQNEAQ (reference sequence). Filled out from reference TRBV7-9 and TRBJ1-4, the complete variable domain reads DTGVSQNPRHKITKRGQNVTFRCDPISEHNRLYWYRQTLGQGPEFLTYFQNEAQLEKSRLLSDRFSAERPKGSFSTLEIQRTEQGDSAMYLCASSFPNANEKLFFGSGTQLSVL.

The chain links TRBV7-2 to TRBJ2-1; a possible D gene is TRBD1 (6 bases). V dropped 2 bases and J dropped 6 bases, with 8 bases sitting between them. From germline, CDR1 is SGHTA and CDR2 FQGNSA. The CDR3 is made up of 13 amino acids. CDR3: CASSLRGTNEQFF. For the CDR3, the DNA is TGTGCCAGCAGCTTAAGGGGGACCAATGAGCAGTTCTTC.

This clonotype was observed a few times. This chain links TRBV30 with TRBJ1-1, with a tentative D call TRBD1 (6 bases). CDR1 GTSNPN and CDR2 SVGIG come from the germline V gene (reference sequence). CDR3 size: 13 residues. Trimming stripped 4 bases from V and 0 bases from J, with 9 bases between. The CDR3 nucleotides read TGTGCCTGGACCGGACAGATGAACACTGAAGCTTTCTTT. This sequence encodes CAWTGQMNTEAFF.

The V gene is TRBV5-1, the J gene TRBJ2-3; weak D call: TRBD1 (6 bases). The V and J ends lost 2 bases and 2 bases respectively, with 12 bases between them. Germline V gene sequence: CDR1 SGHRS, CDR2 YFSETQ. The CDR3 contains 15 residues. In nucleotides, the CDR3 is TGCGCCAGCAGCTTACAGAGGACAGCCACAGATACGCAGTATTTT. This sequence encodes CASSLQRTATDTQYF.

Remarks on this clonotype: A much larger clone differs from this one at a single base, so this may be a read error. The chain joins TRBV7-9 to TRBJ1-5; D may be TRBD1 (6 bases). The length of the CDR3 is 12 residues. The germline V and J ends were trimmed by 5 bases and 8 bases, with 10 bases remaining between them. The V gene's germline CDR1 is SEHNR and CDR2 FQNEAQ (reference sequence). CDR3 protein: CASSARGKPQHF. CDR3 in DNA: TGTGCCAGCAGCGCCAGGGGTAAGCCCCAGCATTTT.

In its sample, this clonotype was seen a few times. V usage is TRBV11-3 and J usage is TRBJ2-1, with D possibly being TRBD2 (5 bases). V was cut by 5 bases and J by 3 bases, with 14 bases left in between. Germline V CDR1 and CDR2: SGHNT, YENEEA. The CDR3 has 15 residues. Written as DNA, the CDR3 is TGTGCCAGCAGCCCTCCCGGACTTGGCTACAATGAGCAGTTCTTC. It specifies CASSPPGLGYNEQFF.

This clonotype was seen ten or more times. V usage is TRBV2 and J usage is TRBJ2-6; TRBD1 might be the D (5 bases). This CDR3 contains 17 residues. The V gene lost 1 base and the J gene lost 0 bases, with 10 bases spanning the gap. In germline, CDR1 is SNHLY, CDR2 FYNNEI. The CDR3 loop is CASSEGGSSSGANVLTF. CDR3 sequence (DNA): TGTGCCAGCAGTGAAGGGGGCAGCTCCTCTGGGGCCAACGTCCTGACTTTC.